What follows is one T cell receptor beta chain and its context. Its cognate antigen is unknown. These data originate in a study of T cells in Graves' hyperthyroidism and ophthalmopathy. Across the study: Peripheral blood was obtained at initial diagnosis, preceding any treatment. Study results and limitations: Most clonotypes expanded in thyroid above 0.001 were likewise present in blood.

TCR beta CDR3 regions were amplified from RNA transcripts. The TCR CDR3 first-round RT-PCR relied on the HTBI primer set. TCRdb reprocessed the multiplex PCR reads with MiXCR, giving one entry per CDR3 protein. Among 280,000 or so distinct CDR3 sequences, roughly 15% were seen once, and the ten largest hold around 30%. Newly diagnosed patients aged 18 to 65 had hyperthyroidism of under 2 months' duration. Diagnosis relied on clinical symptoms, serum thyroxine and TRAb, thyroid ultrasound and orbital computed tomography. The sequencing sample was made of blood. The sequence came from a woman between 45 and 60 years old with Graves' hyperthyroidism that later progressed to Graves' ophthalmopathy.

The CDR3 DNA sequence: TGTGCCACCAGTGATTTCCCAGGGAGTTCGGAGTACCAAGAGACCCAGTACTTC. Its protein is CATSDFPGSSEYQETQYF. The chain carries TRBV24-1 and TRBJ2-5; D is tentatively TRBD1 or TRBD2 (5 bases each). The CDR3 has 18 residues. Per the germline V gene, CDR1 is KGHDR and CDR2 is SFDVKD. Trimming cost V 1 base and J 0 bases, with 17 bases left between them.